Listed here are 10 T cell receptor beta chains from one sample, sequenced in a study of early T cells in non-severe SARS-CoV-2 infection. TCRdb fed the 5' RACE reads into MiXCR, producing one record per CDR3 protein. The data show 32,000 or so distinct CDR3 sequences, with 5.7% seen just once and less than 6% held by the top ten. What was sequenced was whole blood. The receptors originated from an adult who was a healthcare worker with PCR-confirmed SARS-CoV-2 infection or an uninfected control (not recorded which).

The genes are TRBV10-3 and TRBJ1-1, with D unclear. The CDR3 loop spans 15 amino acids. Germline assignment: CDR1 ENHRY and CDR2 SYGVKD. V was clipped by 2 bases and J by 5 bases, with 15 bases between them. CDR3 nucleotide sequence: TGTGCCATCAGTGAGACCCCGGCCTATAGGACTGAAGCTTTCTTT. Residues: CAISETPAYRTEAFF.

This clonotype was recorded at least ten times. The V call is TRBV4-2, the J call TRBJ1-1; no firm D call. The CDR3 has 14 residues. Between the trimmed V and J ends, which lost 1 base and 0 bases, there was a span of 6 bases. Germline V CDR1 and CDR2: LGHNA, YNFKEQ. CDR3: CASSQVPLNTEAFF. Here the CDR3 DNA reads TGTGCCAGCAGCCAAGTCCCATTGAACACTGAAGCTTTCTTT.

This clonotype was counted many times. The genes are TRBV12-3 or TRBV12-4 and TRBJ2-3; D ambiguous. The V end lost 4 bases, the J end lost 1 base, and 15 bases lay between the germline ends. The CDR3 totals 16 residues. The CDR3 is CASSSPSLLGTDTQYF. The CDR3 nucleotides are TGTGCCAGCAGTTCCCCGTCACTGTTGGGCACAGATACGCAGTATTTT.

Ten or more counts support this clonotype. This CDR3 is CASSPTQGYEQYF. The CDR3 DNA reads as TGTGCCAGCAGCCCCACACAGGGGTACGAGCAGTACTTC. The chain carries TRBV28 and TRBJ2-7; 7 nucleotides align to TRBD1. Trimming took 6 bases from V and 4 from J; bases not matched to a gene: 6. The CDR3 sequence is 13 residues long. Germline V gives CDR1 MDHEN, CDR2 SYDVKM. The full variable domain, rest sourced from reference TRBV28 and TRBJ2-7, is DVKVTQSSRYLVKRTGEKVFLECVQDMDHENMFWYRQDPGLGLRLIYFSYDVKMKEKGDIPEGYSVSREKKERFSLILESASTNQTSMYLCASSPTQGYEQYFGPGTRLTVT.

This clonotype was observed at least ten times. The V and J genes are TRBV20-1 and TRBJ2-3, with D unresolved. The V end lost 0 bases, the J end lost 0 bases, and 10 bases lay between the germline ends. The length of the CDR3 is 15 residues. CDR1 is DFQATT, CDR2 SNEGSKA, per germline (reference sequence). For the CDR3, the DNA is TGCAGTGCTAGAGAAGGACGTCCGAGCACAGATACGCAGTATTTT. It yields the protein CSAREGRPSTDTQYF.

This clonotype was counted many times. The chain links TRBV5-5 to TRBJ2-3; D is unclear. Germline CDR1 is SGHKS and CDR2 is YYEKEE (reference sequence). This CDR3 is 14 amino acids long. V shed 4 bases and J shed 0 bases, with 9 bases lying between them. The CDR3 region is CASSPRASTDTQYF. The DNA of the CDR3 is TGTGCCAGCAGCCCCCGCGCTAGCACAGATACGCAGTATTTT.

At least ten counts were recorded for this clonotype. J is TRBJ2-5 and V is TRBV29-1; TRBD1 aligns across 8 bases. V gave up 7 bases and J gave up 4 bases; unmatched junction bases: 11. In germline, CDR1 is SQVTM, CDR2 ANQGSEA. The CDR3 sequence is 14 residues long. CDR3 nucleotides: TGCAGCGCCAAAGATGGACAGGGTGGAGAGACCCAGTACTTC. This translates into CSAKDGQGGETQYF.

This clonotype was recorded many times. One end of the junction fails to match germline, which may point to a read error. The chain uses TRBV7-2 and TRBJ2-1, with D perhaps matching TRBD1 (6 bases). Germline CDR1 is SGHTA and CDR2 is FQGNSA. This CDR3 region has 13 residues. CDR3 coding DNA: TGTGCCAGCAGCTTAGAGTGGGAACAGGGTCGACTCTTC. Protein sequence: CASSLEWEQGRLF. Filled out from reference TRBV7-2 and TRBJ2-1, the complete variable domain reads GAGVSQSPSNKVTEKGKDVELRCDPISGHTALYWYRQSLGQGLEFLIYFQGNSAPDKSGLPSDRFSAERTGGSVSTLTIQRTQQEDSAVYLCASSLEWEQGRLFGPGTRLTVL.

This chain uses TRBV14 with TRBJ2-5; 7 positions agree with TRBD2. Germline trimming cut 5 bases from V and 3 bases from J; bases unmatched to any gene: 15. The CDR3 is 17 amino acids. Germline CDR1 and CDR2: SGHDN and FVKESK. The CDR3 loop reads CASSSLPGLRIKETQYF. The CDR3 DNA is TGTGCCAGCAGCTCCCTCCCGGGACTAAGAATCAAAGAGACCCAGTACTTC.

The rearrangement links TRBV7-9 to TRBJ2-3; a possible D gene is TRBD1 (5 bases). CDR3 length: 15 amino acids. CDR1 SEHNR and CDR2 FQNEAQ come from the germline V gene (reference sequence). Between the trimmed V and J ends, which lost 3 bases and 2 bases, there was a span of 12 bases. CDR3 coding DNA: TGTGCCAGCAGCTTCCCGAGACAGTTCACAGATACGCAGTATTTT. Translated: CASSFPRQFTDTQYF.